This T cell receptor (beta chain) was profiled in a study of CD8+ T cells in alopecia areata listed by TCRdb under 2018. Background for the entire study: The treated patients took part in an open-label pilot trial in which moderate-to-severe alopecia areata was treated with oral tofacitinib at 5 to 10 mg twice daily. Patients stayed on tofacitinib for 6 to 18 months and then had 6 months of follow-up off drug so that delayed response and recurrence could be assessed. Biopsies were taken from tofacitinib-treated patients at baseline and at 4 and 24 weeks of treatment, and a later scalp biopsy was taken in several of the tofacitinib-treated patients. The RNA source kit depended on sample type: the PAXgene miRNA kit for fixed scalp, the miRNeasy kit for PBMCs, and the RNeasy kit for mouse skin. On the human side, TCRbeta sequencing was run on scalp tissue and on sorted CD4+ and CD8+ peripheral blood T cells from healthy controls and from alopecia areata patients with either patchy or totalis/universalis disease. In both human patients and the C3H/HeJ mouse model, the study applied high-throughput TCRbeta sequencing to look at T cell clonal expansion in alopecia areata. Scalp clonality was compared among normal scalp (n=4), patchy alopecia areata scalp (n=8), and alopecia totalis/universalis scalp (n=8). In treated patients, disease severity was measured using the SALT score, which gives the percentage of scalp surface area affected. TCRbeta CDR3 regions were amplified by immunoSEQ multiplex PCR using 35 Vbeta forward and 13 Jbeta reverse primers.

The library relied on the immunoSEQ multiplex PCR assay. For TCR sequencing, RNA was extracted from every sample and reverse transcribed into cDNA to serve as template. SuperScript III was used to make first-strand cDNA, primed with a 2:1 mix of oligo-dT and random hexamers. A synthetic immune receptor repertoire was used to assess amplification bias, and residual bias was removed computationally. Under the source paper's analysis protocol: Raw reads were preprocessed to remove errors, and CDR3 was defined by IMGT conventions from the conserved cysteine to phenylalanine. Clonality was computed as 1 minus the Shannon entropy, with the entropy normalized by log2 of the number of productive unique TCRs. CD4 or CD8 identity of scalp clones was inferred by cross-referencing scalp TCRbeta sequences with sorted blood CD4 and CD8 repertoires. TCRdb carries this immuneACCESS record with in-frame sequences only. Its versions omit some clonotypes, under half of them owing to an unresolved V gene in the studies checked, with the rest unexplained. V and J calls and clone size are given by that table; D and trimming were obtained from the DNA. Across this sample there are around 110,000 clones, with 84% seen only once. The ten largest account for around a quarter of the sample.

The paper as a whole reports these results and caveats: Unlike mouse skin, where gammadelta T cells dominate, normal human skin contains resident alphabeta T cells that get sequenced too, which complicates analysis of the scalp TCR repertoire. Compared with normal scalp, lesional scalp had higher clonality and more expanded CD8+ clones, particularly in alopecia totalis/universalis, a pattern that suggests antigenic drive. Scalp clonality and the number of expanded CD8+ clones among the top 100 scalp clones were significantly decreased by tofacitinib. Many expanded lesional clones persisted in scalp and blood during tofacitinib treatment, which may partly explain relapse after stopping treatment. Because the treated cohort was small and had only one nonresponder, larger studies are needed to examine links between baseline CD8+ expansion and response. Shared TCR sequences between patients were less evident than in mice, which may be partly attributable to HLA diversity in the patient population.

The sample's time point label, in plain terms: around 26 weeks on oral tofacitinib. In the paper's terms, the treatment or condition label means: oral pan-JAK inhibitor, 5-10 mg twice daily. Lesional scalp punch biopsies and peripheral blood were collected from alopecia areata patients. PBMCs were isolated by density centrifugation and stained for CD3, CD4 and CD8, after which CD4+ and CD8+ T cells were sorted on a FACSAria. CDR1 and CDR2 are read off the germline V gene as SNHLY and FYNNEI. V has 3 bases trimmed and J has 5 bases trimmed; junction bases matching no gene number 4. From the cysteine up to the phenylalanine, the CDR3 has a length of 15 residues. Solely the CDR3 DNA is kept, with 45 bases framed from the first base. On this clone itself: Its antigen target is currently unknown. Per-base qualities were not stored, and no clone one base away is much larger.

The receptor was derived from a human donor with alopecia areata. The rearranged chain carries TRBV2 and TRBJ2-1; 10 of the junction bases match TRBD2. The specimen comprised CD8+ T cells sorted from blood, sampled at week 24, from a patient treated with tofacitinib. CDR3 reads: CASSDPGTSDNEQFF. The sequenced DNA: TGTGCCAGCAGTGACCCCGGGACTAGCGACAATGAGCAGTTCTTC.